What follows are 30 T cell receptor beta chains derived from one specimen sequenced in a study of regulatory T cells in long-lasting Graves disease. Researchers made TCR beta libraries by using iRepertoire HTBI primers and running Arm-PCR on CDR3 regions. Using its own MiXCR run on the multiplex PCR reads, TCRdb lists one record per CDR3 protein. The sample shows some 450,000 distinct CDR3 sequences, roughly 17% of them seen only once. Time point of the sample: newly diagnosed GD, antithyroid drugs for less than 3 months. The TCR library was made from RNA extracted from PBMCs. This same sample was also part of a study on T cells in Graves' hyperthyroidism and ophthalmopathy.

This specimen consisted of peripheral blood mononuclear cells (PBMCs), obtained at new diagnosis, from a patient treated with antithyroid drugs. The receptors here all came from a woman aged 25 to 39 with Graves disease.

This clonotype was seen ten or more times. This rearrangement joins TRBV12-3 or TRBV12-4 to TRBJ1-3; D gene ambiguous. With 5 bases removed from V and 2 bases from J, the gap between germline ends came to 10 bases. The CDR3 totals 14 residues. CDR3 DNA sequence: TGTGCCAGCAGTCCTCTTAGCCCTGGAAACACCATATATTTT. The encoded protein is CASSPLSPGNTIYF.

This clonotype showed up just a few times. J is TRBJ1-5 and V is TRBV28, with a tentative D call TRBD1 (6 bases). Germline assignment: CDR1 MDHEN and CDR2 SYDVKM. CDR3 length: 16 residues. V was cut by 4 bases and J by 8 bases, with 21 bases left in between. CDR3 coding DNA: TGTGCCAGCAGTTGGGGGGGGGGAGAAGGGGGAAAGCCCCAGCATTTT. It is translated as CASSWGGGEGGKPQHF.

There are a few counts of this clonotype. The rearrangement links TRBV6-5 to TRBJ2-1; possible D gene TRBD1, 6 bases. Trimming cost V 0 bases and J 7 bases, with 28 bases left between them. In germline, CDR1 is MNHEY, CDR2 SVGAGI. CDR3 length: 20 amino acids. The CDR3 is CASSYSYDVVGAGVNNEQFF. CDR3 nucleotides: TGTGCCAGCAGTTACTCGTATGATGTCGTCGGGGCAGGGGTGAATAATGAGCAGTTCTTC.

This clonotype was seen a handful of times. The chain couples TRBV24-1 to TRBJ2-2; 8 bases are a match to TRBD1. The germline V gene has CDR1 KGHDR and CDR2 SFDVKD. V was pared by 3 bases and J by 10 bases, with 3 bases of the junction left unmatched. The CDR3 loop spans 13 amino acids. As DNA, the CDR3 is TGTGCCACCAGTGATCAGGGGGCGGAGGAGCTGTTTTTT. It codes for CATSDQGAEELFF.

This clonotype was counted ten times or more. The V call is TRBV12-3 or TRBV12-4, the J call TRBJ1-5, with TRBD1 identical over 9 bases. CDR3 length equals 15 residues. After removal of 3 bases from V and 2 bases from J, the junction contained 2 bases not matched to a gene. The CDR3 spells CASSLGDRGNQPQHF. Here the CDR3 DNA reads TGTGCCAGCAGTTTGGGGGACAGGGGCAATCAGCCCCAGCATTTT.

Many counts were recorded for this clonotype. This chain uses TRBV29-1 with TRBJ2-5, with a tentative D call TRBD1 (5 bases). Per the germline V gene, CDR1 is SQVTM and CDR2 is ANQGSEA. The CDR3 extends over 12 amino acids. Trimming took off 7 bases at V and 4 bases at J, with 13 bases between the two ends. CDR3 loop: CSDVGQTETQYF. The CDR3 DNA is TGCAGCGACGTCGGACAAACAGAGACCCAGTACTTC.

This clonotype was counted a few times. The chain carries TRBV4-1 and TRBJ2-7, with TRBD2 identical over 10 bases. The CDR3 runs to 15 residues. J lost 5 bases, V lost 4 bases, and 8 bases had no gene match. Germline CDR1 is MGHRA and CDR2 is YSYEKL. Written as DNA, the CDR3 is TGCGCCAGCAGCCTCCTAGCGGGAGTCGGCCACGAGCAGTACTTC. This gives the protein CASSLLAGVGHEQYF.

This clonotype was observed at least ten times. The V gene is TRBV20-1, the J gene TRBJ1-6; 8 bases align to TRBD1. V shed 4 bases and J 8 bases; nucleotides not matched to a gene: 10. Germline loops: CDR1 DFQATT, CDR2 SNEGSKA (reference sequence). The length of the CDR3 is 15 residues. CDR3 DNA: TGCAGTGCTAAACCCCGGGACAGGATCTATTCACCCCTCCACTTT. Protein sequence: CSAKPRDRIYSPLHF.

This clonotype was recorded many times. The chain is built from TRBV7-2 and TRBJ2-7, with D unclear. The CDR3 totals 13 residues. V dropped 7 bases and J dropped 2 bases, with 12 bases sitting between them. Germline CDR1 is SGHTA and CDR2 is FQGNSA. CDR3 residues: CASTPGYPYEQYF. CDR3 DNA sequence: TGTGCCAGCACGCCCGGGTACCCCTACGAGCAGTACTTC.

This clonotype was observed at least ten times. This chain links TRBV5-1 with TRBJ1-1, with 8 bases matching TRBD1. The V gene end was trimmed by 1 base and the J gene end by 4 bases; junction bases not matched to a gene: 15. The CDR3 consists of 18 residues. Germline V lookup: CDR1 SGHRS, CDR2 YFSETQ. CDR3 DNA: TGCGCCAGCAGCTTGTTTAATCTCCAGGGGGCCGTCGGCACTGAAGCTTTCTTT. Its protein is CASSLFNLQGAVGTEAFF.

There are many counts of this clonotype. The chain carries TRBV12-3 or TRBV12-4 and TRBJ1-1; the D gene is possibly TRBD1 (5 bases). The V end lost 2 bases, the J end lost 11 bases, and 18 bases lay between the germline ends. The CDR3 is 14 amino acids. The CDR3 sequence: CASSLMIDVREAFF. For the CDR3, the DNA is TGTGCCAGCAGTTTAATGATTGATGTCAGGGAGGCTTTCTTT.

This clonotype was detected many times. This rearrangement joins TRBV2 to TRBJ2-7; TRBD2 matches at 8 bases. This CDR3 region has 15 residues. V gave up 6 bases and J gave up 12 bases; unmatched junction bases: 19. CDR1 SNHLY and CDR2 FYNNEI come from the germline V gene. The CDR3 loop is CASRPDTSGGDVAYF. CDR3 DNA sequence: TGTGCCAGCAGGCCCGATACTAGCGGTGGAGACGTCGCGTACTTC.

This clonotype was observed a few times. The chain employs TRBV15 and TRBJ1-2, with D perhaps TRBD1 (5 bases). CDR3 length equals 12 residues. Germline loops: CDR1 LNHNV, CDR2 YYDKDF (reference sequence). Trimming left V 5 bases short and J 4 bases short, with 8 bases between. CDR3 in amino acids: CATSWGSYGYTF. Here the CDR3 DNA reads TGTGCCACCAGCTGGGGGAGCTATGGCTACACCTTC.

The chain combines TRBV2 with TRBJ2-2, with D possibly TRBD1 on 7 matching bases. Germline V lookup: CDR1 SNHLY, CDR2 FYNNEI. CDR3 length: 15 residues. V lost 4 bases and J 5 bases, leaving 14 bases between the germline ends. This chain's CDR3 is CASSGWRGRTGELFF. In DNA, the CDR3 is TGTGCCAGCAGTGGATGGAGGGGGCGAACCGGGGAGCTGTTTTTT.

This clonotype was observed at least ten times. The CDR3 bases are TGTGCCAGCAGTTACACGACAAGCTCCTACGAGCAGTACTTC. It codes for CASSYTTSSYEQYF. The V call is TRBV6-2 or TRBV6-3, the J call TRBJ2-7; D gene ambiguous. The V gene's germline CDR1 is MNHEY and CDR2 SVGEGT. The CDR3 has 14 amino acids. Between the trimmed V and J ends, which lost 2 bases and 0 bases, there was a span of 8 bases.

This clonotype has a count of ten or more. CDR3 protein: CASSGLAGEGADNEQFF. The CDR3 DNA reads as TGCGCCAGCAGCGGACTAGCGGGAGAAGGAGCGGACAATGAGCAGTTCTTC. The chain uses TRBV5-1 and TRBJ2-1, with 13 bases aligning to TRBD2. V lost 4 bases to trimming and J lost 5 bases; unmatched junction nucleotides: 9. CDR3 length equals 17 residues. Germline assignment: CDR1 SGHRS and CDR2 YFSETQ.

This clonotype was seen repeatedly, ten times or more. This chain joins TRBV4-1 and TRBJ1-1; D remains unclear. Trimming took off 5 bases at V and 3 bases at J, with 13 bases between the two ends. Per germline, CDR1 MGHRA and CDR2 YSYEKL. This CDR3 contains 14 residues. The CDR3 reads CASSALGGDTEAFF. The CDR3 DNA reads TGCGCCAGCAGCGCCTTGGGAGGCGACACTGAAGCTTTCTTT.

This clonotype was detected many times. The chain employs TRBV7-8 and TRBJ1-1, with D unclear. The CDR3 is made up of 15 amino acids. V dropped 5 bases and J dropped 1 base, with 14 bases sitting between them. Germline assignment: CDR1 SGHVS and CDR2 FQNEAQ. The CDR3 is CASSQQVGANTEAFF. CDR3 nucleotides: TGTGCCAGCAGCCAGCAGGTCGGTGCGAACACTGAAGCTTTCTTT.

The chain links TRBV9 to TRBJ2-1; D not resolved. Trimming stripped 4 bases from V and 0 bases from J, with 14 bases between. Per germline, CDR1 SGDLS and CDR2 YYNGEE. The CDR3 has 16 residues. The CDR3 DNA follows: TGTGCCAGCAGCCTTGACCTAAGCCGCTCCTACAATGAGCAGTTCTTC. Its protein product is CASSLDLSRSYNEQFF. Full variable domain (missing parts from reference TRBV9 and TRBJ2-1): DSGVTQTPKHLITATGQRVTLRCSPRSGDLSVYWYQQSLDQGLQFLIQYYNGEERAKGNILERFSAQQFPDLHSELNLSSLELGDSALYFCASSLDLSRSYNEQFFGPGTRLTVL.

This clonotype was found once. The chain employs TRBV7-9 and TRBJ1-5; D is undetermined. Per germline, CDR1 SEHNR and CDR2 FQNEAQ (reference sequence). Trimming removed 3 bases at V and 0 bases at J, with 9 bases between. This CDR3 is built from 15 residues. The CDR3 is CASSFGPASNQPQHF. CDR3 nucleotides: TGTGCCAGCAGCTTTGGGCCAGCTAGCAATCAGCCCCAGCATTTT.

The chain combines TRBV20-1 with TRBJ2-3, with D perhaps TRBD1 (5 bases). V lost 4 bases and J 2 bases, leaving 13 bases between the germline ends. Germline V gene lookup returns CDR1 DFQATT and CDR2 SNEGSKA (reference sequence). This CDR3 is built from 14 residues. In DNA, the CDR3 is TGCAGTGCTACAACGCAGGGTGACACAGATACGCAGTATTTT. It encodes CSATTQGDTDTQYF.

V usage is TRBV9 and J usage is TRBJ1-5; D is perhaps TRBD1 (5 bases). The germline CDR1 and CDR2 sequences are SGDLS and YYNGEE. Trimming pared 4 bases from V and 5 bases from J, leaving 19 bases between. The CDR3 spans 16 residues. The CDR3 coding sequence is TGTGCCAGCAGCCCCCTGGGGCAGGGCGCTTATCAGCCCCAGCATTTT. This encodes CASSPLGQGAYQPQHF.

This clonotype was seen only a few times. The chain carries TRBV9 and TRBJ1-2, with a possible D match to TRBD1 (6 bases). The CDR3 has 15 residues. Germline V gene lookup returns CDR1 SGDLS and CDR2 YYNGEE. V lost 0 bases and J 5 bases, leaving 14 bases between the germline ends. The CDR3 protein is CASSVAPGAGYGYTF. CDR3 nucleotides: TGTGCCAGCAGCGTAGCTCCGGGGGCTGGGTATGGCTACACCTTC. Using reference TRBV9 and TRBJ1-2 for the parts outside the CDR3, the full variable domain is DSGVTQTPKHLITATGQRVTLRCSPRSGDLSVYWYQQSLDQGLQFLIQYYNGEERAKGNILERFSAQQFPDLHSELNLSSLELGDSALYFCASSVAPGAGYGYTFGSGTRLTVV.

A word on this clonotype: One end of the junction varies from germline; a read error may be responsible. The rearrangement uses TRBV7-9 and TRBJ2-1; 9 bases fit TRBD2. This CDR3 comprises 14 residues. Germline CDR1 is SEHNR and CDR2 is FQNEAQ (reference sequence). The CDR3 here is CVSTGLALYNEQFF. The CDR3 DNA is TGTGTCAGCACCGGACTAGCGTTGTACAATGAGCAGTTCTTC.

A word on this clonotype: This may arise from a read error, as a much more abundant clone is one base away. The chain couples TRBV6-5 to TRBJ2-1; D not resolved. The CDR3 runs 12 residues. The germline V and J ends were trimmed by 2 bases and 10 bases, with 9 bases remaining between them. CDR1 and CDR2 (germline): MNHEY, SVGAGI. CDR3 in amino acids: CASSYGFAEQFF. For the CDR3, the DNA is TGTGCCAGCAGTTACGGATTTGCAGAGCAGTTCTTC.

This clonotype was seen a few times. This chain links TRBV15 with TRBJ2-1; D possibly matches TRBD1 or TRBD2 (5 bases each). CDR3 length equals 14 residues. The V end was cut by 7 bases, the J end by 8 bases, with 18 bases between. Germline V CDR1 and CDR2: LNHNV, YYDKDF (reference sequence). The CDR3 region is CATIPRDLNYEQFF. The CDR3 DNA follows: TGTGCCACCATTCCCCGGGACCTCAACTATGAGCAGTTCTTC.

This clonotype was recorded at least ten times. V usage is TRBV12-3 or TRBV12-4 and J usage is TRBJ2-1; possible D gene TRBD1, 6 bases. CDR3 size: 15 residues. The V end lost 3 bases, the J end lost 2 bases, and 11 bases lay between the germline ends. The CDR3 is CASSLSRGPYNEQFF. CDR3 DNA sequence: TGTGCCAGCAGTTTGTCCAGGGGCCCCTACAATGAGCAGTTCTTC.

This clonotype occurred many times. CDR3 DNA: TGTGCCAGCAGTTTCGGGCAGGGGGGTTCCTACGAGCAGTACTTC. Its translation is CASSFGQGGSYEQYF. The chain recombines TRBV28 with TRBJ2-7; tentative D call: TRBD1 (7 bases). The CDR3 sequence is 15 residues long. Trimming took 3 bases from V and 1 from J, leaving 13 bases between them. Germline loops: CDR1 MDHEN, CDR2 SYDVKM.

The rearrangement links TRBV6-1 to TRBJ1-2; D possibly corresponds to TRBD1 (5 bases). Germline V gives CDR1 MNHNS, CDR2 SASEGT. The V and J ends lost 7 bases and 7 bases respectively, with 31 bases between them. There are 18 residues in the CDR3. The CDR3 loop is CASTSGMGRQDLRGGYTF. DNA of the CDR3: TGTGCCAGCACTTCCGGGATGGGACGCCAGGACCTTCGGGGTGGCTACACCTTC.

At least ten counts were recorded for this clonotype. The rearrangement links TRBV7-2 to TRBJ2-1; D call uncertain. Germline CDR1 is SGHTA and CDR2 is FQGNSA. V dropped 1 base and J dropped 7 bases, with 14 bases sitting between them. This CDR3 has 15 residues. The CDR3 bases are TGTGCCAGCAGCTTAGAAGGCCCCGCGCGGAATGAGCAGTTCTTC. Protein product: CASSLEGPARNEQFF. The variable domain in full, completed from reference TRBV7-2 and TRBJ2-1, reads GAGVSQSPSNKVTEKGKDVELRCDPISGHTALYWYRQSLGQGLEFLIYFQGNSAPDKSGLPSDRFSAERTGGSVSTLTIQRTQQEDSAVYLCASSLEGPARNEQFFGPGTRLTVL.